This T cell receptor beta chain stems from a study of blood T cells in healthy people across ages. Study-level findings and limits: Per million T cells, TCR beta diversity dropped roughly linearly as age increased. Diversity figures based on one million T cells were deemed too low.

Donors ranged from roughly 6 to 100 years old and were healthy Caucasians in Russia. Germline lookup yields CDR1 SQVTM and CDR2 ANQGSEA. The CDR3 spans 10 residues. V was pared by 4 bases and J by 5 bases, with 6 bases between. About this clonotype itself: Its target is not known.

Sample-barcoded 5' priming and a J-beta primer mix drove a second PCR of roughly 6 to 12 cycles. Carrying 12 random nucleotides, a template-switch adaptor labeled each individual cDNA molecule. Via MiXCR, TCRdb re-called the 5' RACE reads, giving one row per CDR3 protein. The sample carries fewer than 2 million distinct CDR3 sequences, around 42% recorded once. The sequenced material came from blood. The receptor comes from a human donor in good health. The V call is TRBV29-1, the J call TRBJ2-7; D ambiguous. The CDR3 DNA follows: TGCAGCGTTGGAGTCCACGAGCAGTACTTC. It specifies CSVGVHEQYF.